These 32 T cell receptor beta chains came from one sample sequenced in a study of identifying expanded T cells in peripheral blood. TCRdb's table, derived via immunoSEQ multiplex PCR, lists solely in-frame clones and lacks some. The sample holds some 93,000 clones, approximately 88% seen once. What was sequenced was blood. Source of these receptors: a person aged 18 to 70 in good health.

The gene calls are TRBV10-3 and TRBJ2-1, with D tentatively TRBD1 or TRBD2 (6 bases each). This CDR3 has 13 residues. The germline V and J ends were trimmed by 7 bases and 11 bases, with 18 bases remaining between them. Germline V gene lookup returns CDR1 ENHRY and CDR2 SYGVKD. In DNA, the CDR3 is TGTGCCATCAACGGAAATGCCGGGGGCAAGCAGTTCTTC. It yields the protein CAINGNAGGKQFF.

The V and J genes are TRBV4-2 and TRBJ2-3, with TRBD1 matching over 8 bases. V was pared by 1 base and J by 0 bases, with 3 bases of the junction left unmatched. Germline V gene lookup returns CDR1 LGHNA and CDR2 YNFKEQ. The CDR3 has 16 amino acids. The CDR3: CASSQVTGGSTDTQYF. The CDR3 DNA sequence: TGTGCCAGCAGCCAAGTAACAGGGGGGAGCACAGATACGCAGTATTTT.

This clone has just a few counts. The chain couples TRBV7-6 to TRBJ2-1; TRBD2 aligns across 7 bases. This CDR3 contains 14 residues. The germline gives CDR1 SGHVS, CDR2 FNYEAQ. V was clipped by 5 bases and J by 9 bases; unmatched bases: 10. In DNA form, the CDR3 reads TGTGCCAGCAGCCCTCGGGGCGGGAGCACTGAGCAGTTCTTC. This codes for CASSPRGGSTEQFF.

The V call is TRBV2, the J call TRBJ2-7; TRBD1 matches 10 bases. V was clipped by 7 bases and J by 3 bases; unmatched bases: 12. This CDR3 region has 16 residues. Germline-derived CDR1 and CDR2 are SNHLY and FYNNEI. The CDR3 nucleotides are TGTGCCAGCAATCTGTCCCGGGACAGGGGTAGCTACGAGCAGTACTTC. It codes for CASNLSRDRGSYEQYF.

The chain recombines TRBV6-5 with TRBJ2-5; D tentatively reads TRBD1 or TRBD2 (5 bases each). The closer fit of TRBJ2-7 to the DNA end suggests the J call may be wrong. Germline assignment: CDR1 MNHEY and CDR2 SVGAGI. The CDR3 loop spans 15 amino acids. This CDR3 is CASSYSGTAVYEQYF. The CDR3 bases are TGTGCCAGCAGTTACTCCGGGACGGCCGTCTACGAGCAGTACTTC.

The rearrangement joins TRBV11-3 to TRBJ2-2; the D is unclear. CDR3 length equals 14 residues. Germline V CDR1 and CDR2: SGHNT, YENEEA. Trimming cost V 6 bases and J 8 bases, with 16 bases left between them. CDR3 DNA: TGTGCCAGCAGATTAACCAGCTTGGGGGGGGAGCTGTTTTTT. As protein: CASRLTSLGGELFF.

The V and J genes are TRBV19 and TRBJ1-5, with D uncertain. V was cut by 3 bases and J by 2 bases, with 5 bases left in between. This CDR3 region has 13 residues. Germline-derived CDR1 and CDR2 are LNHDA and SQIVND (reference sequence). CDR3 region: CASSIGRNQPQHF. In DNA, the CDR3 is TGTGCCAGTAGTATTGGGCGCAATCAGCCCCAGCATTTT. Full variable domain (remainder filled in from reference TRBV19 and TRBJ1-5): DGGITQSPKYLFRKEGQNVTLSCEQNLNHDAMYWYRQDPGQGLRLIYYSQIVNDFQKGDIAEGYSVSREKKESFPLTVTSAQKNPTAFYLCASSIGRNQPQHFGDGTRLSIL.

The gene calls are TRBV6-5 and TRBJ1-1, with TRBD1 matching 9 bases. The germline V gene has CDR1 MNHEY and CDR2 SVGAGI. Trimming removed 8 bases from V and 2 bases from J; junction bases left unmatched: 3. The CDR3 totals 13 residues. The CDR3 is CASGTGFNTEAFF. The CDR3 DNA follows: TGTGCCAGCGGGACAGGGTTCAACACTGAAGCTTTCTTT.

The count of this clone is one. This chain links TRBV4-2 with TRBJ1-2; 7 bases map to TRBD1. Per germline, CDR1 LGHNA and CDR2 YNFKEQ. After removal of 4 bases from V and 3 bases from J, the junction contained 17 bases not matched to a gene. This CDR3 region has 18 residues. The CDR3 region is CASSPQGGHREGDYGYTF. Here the CDR3 DNA reads TGTGCCAGCAGCCCTCAGGGGGGGCACAGGGAGGGGGACTATGGCTACACCTTC.

The J gene is TRBJ2-7, the V gene TRBV4-2; 9 positions match TRBD1. J lost 0 bases, V lost 4 bases, and 7 bases had no gene match. Germline V gene data show CDR1 as LGHNA and CDR2 as YNFKEQ. The CDR3 has 16 residues. The CDR3 DNA reads TGTGCCAGCAGCCGTGGACAGGGGATGAGCTCCTACGAGCAGTACTTC. Protein: CASSRGQGMSSYEQYF.

The gene calls are TRBV5-1 and TRBJ1-1; no reliable D call. This CDR3 has 13 residues. Germline V gene lookup returns CDR1 SGHRS and CDR2 YFSETQ. V dropped 7 bases and J dropped 0 bases, with 10 bases sitting between them. The CDR3 reads CASGQQMNTEAFF. The CDR3, as DNA: TGCGCCAGCGGGCAACAGATGAACACTGAAGCTTTCTTT.

This chain uses TRBV19 with TRBJ2-2; D is possibly TRBD1 (5 bases). CDR1 is LNHDA and CDR2 is SQIVND in the germline V gene (reference sequence). The ends were cut back, 7 bases at V and 0 bases at J, with 18 bases in the middle. The CDR3 is 17 residues long. In nucleotides, the CDR3 is TGTGCCAGTAACTCCCAGGGCTCCTTGCCGAACACCGGGGAGCTGTTTTTT. Translated: CASNSQGSLPNTGELFF.

This sequence joins TRBV9 and TRBJ2-2; D possibly corresponds to TRBD2 (5 bases). CDR3 length equals 17 residues. V dropped 4 bases and J dropped 0 bases, with 16 bases sitting between them. Germline V gene sequence: CDR1 SGDLS, CDR2 YYNGEE. CDR3 nucleotides: TGTGCCAGCAGCTATCCCAGAGGGTGGGCGAACACCGGGGAGCTGTTTTTT. This codes for CASSYPRGWANTGELFF.

The chain employs TRBV30 and TRBJ1-6, with D possibly matching TRBD1 (5 bases). Between the trimmed V and J ends, which lost 2 bases and 10 bases, there was a span of 15 bases. The CDR3 runs 14 residues. Germline V gene data show CDR1 as GTSNPN and CDR2 as SVGIG (reference sequence). CDR3: CAWSTGPSRSPLHF. CDR3 in DNA: TGTGCCTGGAGTACGGGACCGTCTAGGTCACCCCTCCACTTT.

The gene calls are TRBV7-9 and TRBJ2-5; unclear D gene. The germline V and J ends were trimmed by 3 bases and 5 bases, with 4 bases remaining between them. CDR3 length equals 11 residues. Germline CDR1 reads SEHNR; CDR2 reads FQNEAQ (reference sequence). This chain's CDR3 is CASSFSETQYF. CDR3 DNA sequence: TGTGCCAGCAGCTTTTCCGAGACCCAGTACTTC.

In its sample, this clone was seen once. V usage is TRBV18 and J usage is TRBJ1-1; no clear D. The germline V and J ends were trimmed by 1 base and 1 base, with 10 bases remaining between them. This CDR3 is 15 amino acids long. Germline values: CDR1 KGHSH, CDR2 LQKENI. The CDR3 here is CASSPQGMTNTEAFF. CDR3 sequence (DNA): TGTGCCAGCTCACCACAGGGTATGACGAACACTGAAGCTTTCTTT.

The chain joins TRBV4-2 to TRBJ2-2; either TRBD1 or TRBD2 may supply D (5 bases each). The length of the CDR3 is 15 residues. Germline V gives CDR1 LGHNA, CDR2 YNFKEQ. V lost 0 bases, J lost 3 bases, and 8 bases lay in between. The CDR3 sequence is CASSQEGDDTGELFF. In DNA form, the CDR3 reads TGTGCCAGCAGCCAAGAAGGGGACGACACCGGGGAGCTGTTTTTT.

This clone was observed once. The chain carries TRBV30 and TRBJ2-1, with D perhaps being TRBD1 or TRBD2 (5 bases each). The V gene lost 5 bases and the J gene lost 5 bases, with 19 bases spanning the gap. The CDR3 consists of 15 residues. Germline CDR1 and CDR2: GTSNPN and SVGIG (reference sequence). CDR3 region: CAWQPFGTPHNEQFF. DNA of the CDR3: TGTGCCTGGCAGCCATTTGGGACGCCTCACAATGAGCAGTTCTTC.

This chain links TRBV19 with TRBJ2-1, with 8 bases fitting TRBD1. The CDR3 has 15 amino acids. The germline V gene has CDR1 LNHDA and CDR2 SQIVND (reference sequence). The V and J ends lost 5 bases and 6 bases, in that order; junction bases with no gene match: 9. CDR3 region: CASSSQGAKGNEQFF. The CDR3 coding sequence is TGTGCCAGTAGTTCGCAGGGGGCTAAGGGCAATGAGCAGTTCTTC.

The chain uses TRBV11-3 and TRBJ1-1; unclear D gene. V lost 5 bases, J lost 5 bases, and 9 bases lay in between. Germline CDR1 SGHNT, CDR2 YENEEA. This CDR3 is built from 12 residues. This CDR3 is CASSPEVTEAFF. CDR3 DNA sequence: TGTGCCAGCAGCCCCGAGGTGACTGAAGCTTTCTTT.

The chain couples TRBV27 to TRBJ2-7; D is perhaps TRBD2 (5 bases). This CDR3 region has 13 residues. Germline V lookup: CDR1 MNHEY, CDR2 SMNVEV (reference sequence). Trimming removed 4 bases at V and 6 bases at J, with 13 bases between. Here the CDR3 reads CASSSGPRGEQYF. CDR3 nucleotides: TGTGCCAGCAGTTCCGGGCCCCGGGGCGAGCAGTACTTC.

The chain combines TRBV2 with TRBJ2-2; TRBD2 might be the D (5 bases). The V end lost 2 bases, the J end lost 6 bases, and 10 bases lay between the germline ends. The germline V gene has CDR1 SNHLY and CDR2 FYNNEI. This CDR3 has 14 residues. CDR3 nucleotides: TGTGCCAGCAGTGAACGTGGGAGTGCCGGGGAGCTGTTTTTT. Its protein product is CASSERGSAGELFF.

This sequence joins TRBV7-9 and TRBJ2-1; D gene unclear. The CDR3 is 14 residues long. Germline loops: CDR1 SEHNR, CDR2 FQNEAQ (reference sequence). The V and J ends lost 5 bases and 7 bases respectively, with 15 bases between them. The CDR3 DNA reads as TGTGCCAGCAGCCTAGAGACGCAACTTAATGAGCAGTTCTTC. Its protein is CASSLETQLNEQFF.

Details on this clone: Mismatch with germline at one junction end may stem from a read error. The chain recombines TRBV5-4 with TRBJ2-1; no clear D. CDR1 and CDR2 (germline): SGHNT, YYREEE (reference sequence). This CDR3 contains 15 residues. The CDR3 DNA reads TGTGCCAGCTGCTTAGTCCTAAGTTGTGCCAATGAGCAGTTCTTC. Its translation: CASCLVLSCANEQFF.

The V and J genes are TRBV5-1 and TRBJ1-1; D is possibly TRBD1 (5 bases). Between the trimmed V and J ends, which lost 5 bases and 2 bases, there was a span of 13 bases. The CDR3 consists of 14 residues. The germline CDR1 and CDR2 sequences are SGHRS and YFSETQ. The CDR3 loop reads CASSSQGPNTEAFF. The CDR3 region has the DNA TGCGCCAGCAGTTCCCAGGGCCCCAACACTGAAGCTTTCTTT.

The chain uses TRBV7-2 and TRBJ1-2; no clear D gene. There are 13 residues in the CDR3. Trimming took off 4 bases at V and 4 bases at J, with 10 bases between the two ends. Germline-derived CDR1 and CDR2 are SGHTA and FQGNSA. In DNA, the CDR3 is TGTGCCAGCAGCTCGGACGTCGTCTATGGCTACACCTTC. Translation: CASSSDVVYGYTF.

This clone turned up a few times. The chain links TRBV27 to TRBJ1-5; D is possibly TRBD1 (5 bases). V lost 5 bases, J lost 1 base, and 6 bases lay in between. The V gene's germline CDR1 is MNHEY and CDR2 SMNVEV (reference sequence). This CDR3 has 13 amino acids. This CDR3 is CASSRGSNQPQHF. The DNA of the CDR3 is TGTGCCAGCAGTCGGGGGAGCAATCAGCCCCAGCATTTT.

The V and J genes are TRBV27 and TRBJ1-2, with a weak D call TRBD1 (6 bases). The CDR3 totals 14 residues. V was shortened by 10 bases and J by 2 bases, with 17 bases between the two germline ends. CDR1 MNHEY and CDR2 SMNVEV come from the germline V gene (reference sequence). The CDR3 loop is CATSTGWDNYGYTF. DNA of the CDR3: TGTGCCACGTCCACAGGGTGGGACAACTATGGCTACACCTTC.

This clone has just a few counts. The J gene is TRBJ1-2, the V gene TRBV29-1, with 9 nucleotides matching TRBD1. V lost 0 bases, J lost 0 bases, and 8 bases stayed unmatched. This CDR3 spans 17 amino acids. CDR1 is SQVTM and CDR2 is ANQGSEA in the germline V gene. CDR3 sequence (DNA): TGCAGCGTTGAAGAGGCGGGACAGGGAAAAGCTAACTATGGCTACACCTTC. This codes for CSVEEAGQGKANYGYTF.

V gene TRBV7-8 combines with J gene TRBJ1-3, with D uncertain. The CDR3 has 12 residues. CDR1 is SGHVS, CDR2 FQNEAQ, per germline. V was clipped by 4 bases and J by 4 bases, with 5 bases between them. In DNA form, the CDR3 reads TGTGCCAGCAGCTCCCGGGGAAACACCATATATTTT. This translates into CASSSRGNTIYF.

The chain uses TRBV5-6 and TRBJ1-1, with TRBD1 matching over 8 bases. Germline-derived CDR1 and CDR2 are SGHDT and YYEEEE. The V segment lost 4 bases and the J segment 0 bases; nucleotides outside the gene matches: 8. The CDR3 runs to 16 residues. As DNA, the CDR3 is TGTGCCAGCAGCCCGCGGACAGGGCGATTGAACACTGAAGCTTTCTTT. It is translated as CASSPRTGRLNTEAFF.

The CDR3: CASSAKGSLGWPAGANVLTF. The CDR3 DNA sequence: TGTGCCAGCAGTGCCAAGGGATCCCTTGGTTGGCCGGCTGGGGCCAACGTCCTGACTTTC. This chain uses TRBV6-1 with TRBJ2-6; D unclear. CDR1 and CDR2 (germline): MNHNS, SASEGT. The CDR3 is 20 residues long. Trimming shortened V by 4 bases and J by 2 bases, and 24 bases separated the two germline ends.